Below, 7 T cell receptor beta chains from the same sample are listed, as sequenced in a study of early T cells in non-severe SARS-CoV-2 infection. Via MiXCR, TCRdb re-called the 5' RACE reads, giving one row per CDR3 protein. The sample shows 55,000 to 85,000 distinct CDR3 sequences, 9% to 15% of them seen only once. Sequenced: whole blood. The origin of the receptors is an adult who was a healthcare worker with PCR-confirmed SARS-CoV-2 infection or an uninfected control (not recorded which).

The chain recombines TRBV29-1 with TRBJ1-5; D is ambiguous. Trimming cost V 1 base and J 3 bases, with 7 bases left between them. The CDR3 has 13 residues. Germline-derived CDR1 and CDR2 are SQVTM and ANQGSEA. In DNA, the CDR3 is TGCAGCGTTGAAGCAGGACTCAATCAGCCCCAGCATTTT. Protein: CSVEAGLNQPQHF. Drawing the rest from reference TRBV29-1 and TRBJ1-5, the complete variable domain is SAVISQKPSRDICQRGTSLTIQCQVDSQVTMMFWYRQQPGQSLTLIATANQGSEATYESGFVIDKFPISRPNLTFSTLTVSNMSPEDSSIYLCSVEAGLNQPQHFGDGTRLSIL.

This clonotype was seen more than once but under ten times. This chain connects TRBV7-8 to TRBJ1-5, with a weak D call TRBD1 (6 bases). Looked up from germline, CDR1 is SGHVS and CDR2 is FQNEAQ. CDR3 length: 14 residues. Between the trimmed V and J ends, which lost 4 bases and 7 bases, there was a span of 14 bases. The CDR3 DNA is TGTGCCAGCAGCTCCCCGGAACAGGGCCAGCCCCAGCATTTT. Translation gives CASSSPEQGQPQHF.

J is TRBJ1-4 and V is TRBV7-9; D gene unclear. Germline V CDR1 and CDR2: SEHNR, FQNEAQ (reference sequence). The CDR3 is 16 residues long. V was shortened by 4 bases and J by 2 bases, with 14 bases between the two germline ends. The CDR3 DNA reads as TGTGCCAGCAGCTCGGCGATGGGAGGGACTAATGAAAAACTGTTTTTT. The encoded protein is CASSSAMGGTNEKLFF.

CDR3 coding DNA: TGCGCCAGCAGCTTAGACAGGGCTCAGGGCGAGTTCTTC. Translating it yields CASSLDRAQGEFF. The V and J genes are TRBV5-1 and TRBJ2-1, with 7 bases lining up with TRBD1. Germline V gives CDR1 SGHRS, CDR2 YFSETQ. V was clipped by 2 bases and J by 14 bases; unmatched bases: 10. CDR3 size: 13 residues.

This sequence joins TRBV4-1 and TRBJ2-7; D unclear. The V gene lost 0 bases and the J gene lost 6 bases, with 9 bases spanning the gap. The CDR3 spans 13 residues. The V gene's germline CDR1 is MGHRA and CDR2 YSYEKL. For the CDR3, the DNA is TGCGCCAGCAGCCAAGATCCCGGTTTCGAGCAGTACTTC. Protein sequence: CASSQDPGFEQYF.

This clonotype came up many times. The chain employs TRBV9 and TRBJ1-1; no clear D gene. CDR3 length equals 12 residues. Germline V CDR1 and CDR2: SGDLS, YYNGEE. V lost 4 bases to trimming and J lost 6 bases, with 10 bases between them. The CDR3 region has the DNA TGTGCCAGCAGCCGACCGGGCGCTGAAGCTTTCTTT. It translates to CASSRPGAEAFF.

There are many counts of this clonotype. The genes are TRBV29-1 and TRBJ2-1; TRBD2 matches 12 bases. Germline lookup yields CDR1 SQVTM and CDR2 ANQGSEA. V shed 7 bases, J shed 8 bases, and the junction held 6 bases outside the gene matches. This CDR3 spans 13 amino acids. The CDR3, as DNA: TGCAGCGAACTAGCGGGGGGAAGGGATGAGCAGTTCTTC. Its protein product is CSELAGGRDEQFF.